Given below is one T cell receptor (beta chain) in context. Its target antigen remains unknown. No quality values exist for individual bases; no much larger clone is one base distant. TCRbeta CDR3 regions were amplified from genomic DNA using the immunoSEQ Assay, a bias-controlled multiplex PCR. The published analysis was carried out like this. The number of nucleated cells in each sample was estimated by amplification of reference gene primers within the assay. To quantify the absolute abundance of each unique TCRbeta CDR3 rearrangement, sequence reads were collapsed and filtered. For each sample, productive Simpson clonality was calculated by taking the square root of Simpson's diversity index across productive rearrangements. Imported from immuneACCESS, the table was reduced by TCRdb to in-frame sequences with V and J called. These copies leave out some clones; in studies compared against another copy, an unresolved V gene accounts for under half, and the cause of the remainder is not known. D and trimming were read from the DNA, whereas the V and J calls and clone size are those reported in that table. This sample holds 150,000 to 170,000 clones; 70% to 90% were observed only once. Clones ranked in the top ten supply 8.3% of the sample.

The CDR3, from cysteine to phenylalanine, totals 16 residues. The read is trimmed to its CDR3 DNA, 48 bases read in frame from base 1. As encoded in the germline V gene, CDR1 is SNHLY while CDR2 is FYNNEI. Deletion took 5 bases off V and 6 bases off J, with a span of 20 bases between the germline ends. The source of the sample is a study of blood T cell repertoires in COVID-19 (dated by TCRdb to 2018 to 2021). In the study overall: Samples covering the acute and convalescent phases of COVID-19 were provided by collaborators in the United States, Italy and Spain. The material from the prospective study consisted of cDNA or gDNA derived from T cells, B-cell-depleted T cells, or PBMCs. The dataset comprised deeply sampled blood TCRbeta repertoires from subjects exposed to, actively infected with, or recovered from COVID-19. A freely available public database, intended as a resource for researchers studying the immune response to SARS-CoV-2, is where the repertoires were released. The samples were drawn from two sources: the first 160 participants of the ongoing ImmuneRACE study, and fewer than 1,500 subjects contributed by 6 global collaborators. The sample metadata nearly always contained a de-identified subject ID, COVID-19 status, age in years and sex. Where HLA class I and class II types were available, the types were taken from metadata supplied by the sample provider, not from assay-based typing. The research as a whole found: The quantity of clinical and demographic metadata differed by source and by participant and was supplied without curation.

At one collaborating source in Seattle, patients were enrolled during active infection and were followed longitudinally through the course of disease. Each collaborating institution followed its own protocols to collect whole blood in K2EDTA tubes. For TCRbeta analysis, collaborator samples were shipped as frozen whole blood, as isolated PBMCs, or as DNA extracted from either sample type. The chain couples TRBV2 to TRBJ1-5; 5 matching bases give a weak D call of TRBD1. The sequence derives from a woman aged 55 to 70 with COVID-19, enrolled during active disease. The sample was peripheral blood. The sequenced DNA is TGTGCCAGCAGTCAACCGGGGGGTGTCAAAAGTCAGCCCCAGCATTTT. This codes for CASSQPGGVKSQPQHF.